The source of this T cell receptor beta chain is a study of blood T cell repertoires in COVID-19. Overall study context: Acute and convalescent COVID-19 specimens originated in the United States, Italy and Spain. Sample material is recorded as cDNA or gDNA derived from T cells, B-cell-depleted T cells, or PBMCs.

In germline, CDR1 is SGHRS, CDR2 YFSETQ. The germline V and J ends were trimmed by 4 bases and 0 bases, with 8 bases remaining between them. The CDR3 covers 15 residues. Original processing methods: For nucleated cells, counts were estimated from reference gene primer amplification. TCRdb's table, derived via immunoSEQ multiplex PCR, lists solely in-frame clones and lacks some. V and J calls and clone size come straight from that table; D and trimming were deduced from the DNA. Seen here are fewer than 90,000 clones, approximately 86% observed once, and the top ten hold roughly 5%. The sample consisted of peripheral blood. This chain connects TRBV5-1 to TRBJ2-6; possibly TRBD1 for D (5 bases). The sequence was obtained from a man aged 45-65 years with active or convalescent COVID-19. CDR3 bases: TGCGCCAGCAGCCCAGGGTTCTCTGGGGCCAACGTCCTGACTTTC. Translated, it gives CASSPGFSGANVLTF.